The T cell receptor (beta chain) under discussion was sequenced for a study of T-cell reconstitution after alpha-beta-depleted transplantation in children. Findings and limits, study-wide: Most T-cell counts and diversity one year after the transplant came from T cells that were newly produced. Certain patients had high TCRbeta diversity at day 60, and it came from recipient T cells and thymic progenitors that survived. Reportedly, alpha-beta T cells present about two months post-transplant originated from several hundred expanded clones of graft origin.

This clonotype was detected ten times or more. Antigen unknown. Preparation of the TCRbeta library was carried out with unique molecular identifiers. Using its own MiXCR run on the PCR reads, TCRdb lists one record per CDR3 protein. This sample carries 780,000 or so distinct CDR3 sequences, 15% to 20% of them seen once, and the ten largest clones take around 4.5%. The CDR3 spans 13 residues. V was pared by 4 bases and J by 14 bases, with 13 bases of the junction left unmatched. Per the germline V gene, CDR1 is SGHDT and CDR2 is YYEEEE. The receptor comes from a male patient aged 10 to 17 who had a stem cell transplant for acute lymphoblastic leukemia, so the T cells may come from the graft donor. This sequence joins TRBV5-6 and TRBJ2-3, with 7 positions matching TRBD1. The sample in question was PBMCs, mostly from graft donor cells, obtained 360 days after TCRalphabeta/CD19-depleted stem cell transplant. The CDR3 reads CASSQMTGPTPYF. The CDR3 bases are TGTGCCAGCAGCCAGATGACAGGGCCCACACCGTATTTT.